The source of this T cell receptor (beta chain) is a study of spatial heterogeneity in lung cancer. Stated time point: blood at routine non-recurrence follow-up after resection. Whole RNA came from tumor, nontumor lung or frozen PBMC and was sequenced without being sorted. The CDR3 length is 17 residues. Unmatched junction bases numbered 7, after V lost 6 bases and J lost 0 bases. The V gene's germline CDR1 is MNHEY and CDR2 SVGAGI. This clonotype has ten or more counts. Via MiXCR, TCRdb re-called the 5' RACE reads, giving one row per CDR3 protein. The table has around 110,000 distinct CDR3 sequences, 9% to 15% seen once.

The chain is built from TRBV6-5 and TRBJ2-5; TRBD2 matches at 13 bases. The sequenced sample was PBMCs, obtained at follow-up. This TCR came from a male donor with early-stage non-small cell lung cancer. The CDR3 DNA is TGTGCCAGCAGGCCCGGGACTAGCGGGGATTACCAAGAGACCCAGTACTTC. This codes for CASRPGTSGDYQETQYF.